Included here is one TCR beta chain sequence, with context. An end of the junction does not agree with germline; a read error may underlie this. In the authors' methods: The authors estimated nucleated cell counts from reference gene primer amplification. Generated by immunoSEQ multiplex PCR, the TCRdb table keeps only in-frame clones and is missing some. V and J calls and clone size follow that table, whereas D and trimming were derived from the DNA. Of approximately 25,000 clones in the sample, about 72% were seen once. This sample is part of a study of blood T cell repertoires in COVID-19. On the study more broadly: Whether acute or convalescent, the COVID-19 samples came from the United States, Italy and Spain. Nucleic acid was either cDNA or gDNA, and it came from T cells, B-cell-depleted T cells, or PBMCs.

Germline CDR1 and CDR2: MNHNS and SASEGT. This CDR3 region has 14 residues. The chain uses TRBV6-1 and TRBJ2-1; 11 nucleotides align to TRBD2. Sequencing was done on a sample of peripheral blood. This sequence was found in a woman older than 75 with acute or convalescent COVID-19. The CDR3 DNA follows: TGTGCCAGCAGTGAAACCCTAGCGGGAGGTCTGGGGCTCTTC. Its protein is CASSETLAGGLGLF.